This T cell receptor (beta chain) is drawn from a study of cytomegalovirus exposure and HLA in healthy donors. About this clone: Its antigen is as yet unknown.

Regarding the study as a whole: Later genetic work tied a missense DCLRE1C variant to beta-chain V and J trimming.

Use of 60 Vbeta and 13 Jbeta primers characterized the PCR. Clones were read by immunoSEQ multiplex PCR, and TCRdb kept only the in-frame ones, dropping some. The data contain over 150,000 clones, about four fifths of them seen just once; the ten biggest clones take up roughly an eighth. The CDR3 length is 15 residues. In germline, CDR1 is SNHLY, CDR2 FYNNEI. V lost 10 bases, J lost 5 bases, and 15 bases stayed unmatched. The sequence came from a woman between 50 and 59 years old in good health and CMV-seronegative. This chain uses TRBV2 with TRBJ2-3, with TRBD1 matching over 7 bases. Sequenced sample: PBMCs. The CDR3 protein is CATSGQINSIDTQYF. CDR3 DNA sequence: TGTGCCACCTCGGGACAGATCAATAGTATAGATACGCAGTATTTT.